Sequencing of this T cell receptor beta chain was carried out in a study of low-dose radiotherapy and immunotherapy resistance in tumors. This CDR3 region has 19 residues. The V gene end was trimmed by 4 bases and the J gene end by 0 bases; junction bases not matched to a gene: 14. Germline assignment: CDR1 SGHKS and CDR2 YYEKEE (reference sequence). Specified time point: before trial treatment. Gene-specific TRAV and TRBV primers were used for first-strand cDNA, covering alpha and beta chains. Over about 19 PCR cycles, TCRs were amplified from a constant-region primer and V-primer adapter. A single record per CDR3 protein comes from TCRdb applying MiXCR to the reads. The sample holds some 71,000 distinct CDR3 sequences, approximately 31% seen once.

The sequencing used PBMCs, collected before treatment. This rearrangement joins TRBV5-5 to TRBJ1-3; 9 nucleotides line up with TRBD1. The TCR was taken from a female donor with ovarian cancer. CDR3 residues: CASSRWGMTGGSSGNTIYF. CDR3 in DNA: TGTGCCAGCAGCCGTTGGGGGATGACAGGGGGAAGCTCTGGAAACACCATATATTTT.